This T cell receptor beta chain was sequenced for a study of shared clonotypes between healthy human individuals. Overall study: Used for every donor were three CD4 naive, three CD4 memory, two CD8 naive and one CD8 memory plate.

Donors were healthy HIV-negative adults without recently reported acute infections or vaccinations. CDR1 is LNHDA, CDR2 SQIVND, per germline (reference sequence). CDR3 size: 14 residues. With regard to this clone: A read error may produce the germline difference seen at one junction end.

Each cell subset's genomic DNA was divided evenly among several immunoSEQ plates. Assay used: immunoSEQ multiplex PCR; TCRdb lists only in-frame clones, some missing. The top ten clones hold about 1.5% of a sample with some 1 million clones, around 75% of them seen once. This TCR was sampled from a man between 18 and 29 years old in good health. Sequencing was carried out using memory CD4+ T cells sorted from blood. Subset given: CD45RA-negative fraction. The chain carries TRBV19 and TRBJ2-2, with a tentative D call TRBD2 (6 bases). CDR3 sequence (DNA): TGTGCCAGTAGTAGGGGACCCCAAGGCGGGAAGCTGTTTTTT. It yields the protein CASSRGPQGGKLFF.